This is a list of T cell receptor beta chains from one sample in a study of shared clonotypes between healthy human individuals. Sequencing was performed with immunoSEQ multiplex PCR; in TCRdb, only in-frame clones are kept and a portion is missing. The sample contains approximately 1.1 million clones, 78% of which appear only once. Material for sequencing was memory CD4+ T cells from PBMCs. The receptors originated from a man younger than 30 in good health. Some clones in this sample may be carry-over from other donors' samples. Both conserved end residues are trimmed from each CDR3. Clone size is shown for a subset of rows, as once, few, many or a class of expanded clone.

v_gene	abundance	j_gene	CDR3aa
TRBV15	-	TRBJ2-2	ATSTSANTGELF
TRBV28	few	TRBJ2-3	ASSRWAGGADTQY
TRBV5-1	-	TRBJ2-3	ASSPGTSVRDTQY
TRBV5-1	-	TRBJ2-7	ASSRSGTFLPYEQY
TRBV5-8	-	TRBJ2-3	ASSLMREGTDTQY
TRBV27	-	TRBJ1-5	ASSKQGFGQPQH
TRBV14	-	TRBJ2-3	ASSQVGRGGLGTDTQY
TRBV13	-	TRBJ1-4	ASSLEEAGANEKLF
TRBV4-3	-	TRBJ1-1	ASSQVTGVEAF
TRBV5-1	-	TRBJ2-1	ASSLFSSADNEQF
TRBV7-2	once	TRBJ2-4	ASSLGSDIQY
TRBV12-5	-	TRBJ2-3	ASGPEPSGDTQY
TRBV5-1	-	TRBJ1-2	ASSLSVYYGYT
TRBV6-6	few	TRBJ2-7	ASSYLASDTYEQY
TRBV27	-	TRBJ1-1	ASSPHRGRGTEAF
TRBV29-1	-	TRBJ1-4	SVGRGTNEKLF
TRBV7-9	-	TRBJ2-7	ASSPVAGGHEQY
TRBV4-2	-	TRBJ2-2	ASSQDGGTGELF
TRBV20-1	-	TRBJ2-5	SASGQETQY
TRBV5-4	-	TRBJ2-1	ASSQGFDEQF
TRBV19	-	TRBJ1-6	ASSQRGPGAPLH
TRBV7-8	-	TRBJ2-1	ASSFRLARTDEQF
TRBV28	-	TRBJ2-1	ASSPIGLRQF
TRBV5-4	-	TRBJ2-5	ASSRTGGDREQY
TRBV29-1	few	TRBJ2-7	SVYGTSGRSRYEQY
TRBV4-2	-	TRBJ1-1	ASSQEAGGRRNTEAF
TRBV5-4	-	TRBJ2-3	ASSWTEGADTQY
TRBV27	few	TRBJ1-5	ASSPRRSSNQPQH
TRBV2	-	TRBJ2-2	ASSVGSSGSAGELF
TRBV5-6	once	TRBJ2-7	ASSFYARSEQY
TRBV7-8	-	TRBJ1-2	ASSLGRAGGFYGYT
TRBV28	-	TRBJ1-1	ASRVRDPSGAF
TRBV15	-	TRBJ2-1	ATSRALEDSKQF
TRBV6-5	-	TRBJ2-2	ASSYDSGRTGELF
TRBV7-9	-	TRBJ2-7	ASSLGGWPEQY
TRBV11-2	once	TRBJ2-1	ASSLGLFRAVQQF
TRBV19	-	TRBJ2-7	ASSQTSGRFYEQY
TRBV5-1	-	TRBJ2-7	ASSLGQGSYEQY
TRBV11-2	-	TRBJ2-1	ASSPGRGGQGGGQF
TRBV11-3	few	TRBJ2-3	ASSFGSTDTQY
TRBV7-7	few	TRBJ2-2	ASSRPRDGSGTGELF
TRBV5-1	-	TRBJ1-1	ASSLGAGWAHEAF
TRBV7-2	-	TRBJ1-3	ASSLGMSGAGNTIY
TRBV9	-	TRBJ2-2	ASSVGSQITGELF
TRBV5-1	few	TRBJ1-2	ASSFHRGLDYGYT
TRBV9	-	TRBJ1-4	ASSAVPTNEKLF
TRBV9	-	TRBJ2-5	ASSVGWAETQY
TRBV5-4	-	TRBJ2-5	ASSLAREETQY
TRBV30	-	TRBJ1-1	AWGLGGTEAF
TRBV28	few	TRBJ1-5	ASSFSGQRNQPQH